These 16 T cell receptor beta chains originate from one sample sequenced in a study of blood T cell repertoires in COVID-19. Assay used: immunoSEQ multiplex PCR; TCRdb lists only in-frame clones, some missing. The table includes some 150,000 clones, roughly 82% detected once. The sequenced sample was peripheral blood. These TCRs come from a woman between 50 and 59 years old with acute or convalescent COVID-19.

This clone was counted only a few times. The chain has TRBV27 and TRBJ1-4; no clear D gene. This CDR3 has 15 residues. Germline CDR1 and CDR2: MNHEY and SMNVEV (reference sequence). V gave up 1 base and J gave up 4 bases, with 10 bases separating them. The CDR3 nucleotides read TGTGCCAGCAGTTTATATGGGCTCTATAATGAAAAACTGTTTTTT. This translates into CASSLYGLYNEKLFF.

This clone was detected a few times. The V gene is TRBV27, the J gene TRBJ2-5; 7 nucleotides align to TRBD1. Per the germline V gene, CDR1 is MNHEY and CDR2 is SMNVEV (reference sequence). V dropped 0 bases and J dropped 5; count of bases not matched to a gene: 3. The CDR3 contains 14 residues. The CDR3 coding sequence is TGTGCCAGCAGTTTATCAACAGGGGTGGAGACCCAGTACTTC. It is translated as CASSLSTGVETQYF.

The chain is built from TRBV5-1 and TRBJ2-1; 11 nucleotides align to TRBD2. This CDR3 spans 15 amino acids. Germline loops: CDR1 SGHRS, CDR2 YFSETQ. Trimming took 4 bases from V and 4 from J; bases not matched to a gene: 4. CDR3 residues: CASSATSGGYNEQFF. The CDR3 bases are TGCGCCAGCAGCGCAACTAGCGGGGGATACAATGAGCAGTTCTTC.

This clone was seen only a few times. CDR3 DNA sequence: TGTGCCAGCAGCCCGGTCTATGGCTACACCTTC. This codes for CASSPVYGYTF. This chain joins TRBV2 and TRBJ1-2; D remains ambiguous. Trimming removed 6 bases at V and 4 bases at J, with 6 bases between. The CDR3 runs 11 residues. CDR1 is SNHLY and CDR2 is FYNNEI in the germline V gene.

The V and J genes are TRBV18 and TRBJ1-1, with a weak D call TRBD1 (5 bases). V lost 2 bases and J 5 bases, leaving 12 bases between the germline ends. Germline V gene sequence: CDR1 KGHSH, CDR2 LQKENI. The CDR3 is 14 residues long. CDR3 nucleotide sequence: TGTGCCAGCTCACCATCAGTGGGGCCTACTGAAGCTTTCTTT. This encodes CASSPSVGPTEAFF.

This clone was recorded once. The rearrangement links TRBV6-5 to TRBJ1-6; 7 bases are a match to TRBD1. With 7 bases clipped from V and 6 bases from J, the junction kept 9 bases outside the gene matches. The CDR3 is 15 amino acids. Germline CDR1 reads MNHEY; CDR2 reads SVGAGI. Here the CDR3 reads CASTTLTGLNSPLHF. The CDR3 DNA is TGTGCCAGCACCACTTTGACAGGGCTTAATTCACCCCTCCACTTT.

The rearrangement uses TRBV11-3 and TRBJ1-1, with D possibly TRBD1 on 6 matching bases. V gave up 5 bases and J gave up 4 bases, with 11 bases separating them. Germline V gene lookup returns CDR1 SGHNT and CDR2 YENEEA. The CDR3 runs to 13 residues. The CDR3 protein is CASSAHRATEAFF. CDR3 sequence (DNA): TGTGCCAGCAGCGCACACAGGGCCACTGAAGCTTTCTTT.

The chain is built from TRBV2 and TRBJ1-1; tentative D call: TRBD1 (5 bases). V gave up 2 bases and J gave up 3 bases, with 10 bases separating them. Looked up from germline, CDR1 is SNHLY and CDR2 is FYNNEI. This CDR3 has 14 residues. The CDR3 DNA reads TGTGCCAGCAGTGAAAGTGGCAGGGACACTGAAGCTTTCTTT. Amino acids: CASSESGRDTEAFF. The entire variable domain, with the rest obtained from reference TRBV2 and TRBJ1-1, is as follows: EPEVTQTPSHQVTQMGQEVILRCVPISNHLYFYWYRQILGQKVEFLVSFYNNEISEKSEIFDDQFSVERPDGSNFTLKIRSTKLEDSAMYFCASSESGRDTEAFFGQGTRLTVV.

V is TRBV19 and J is TRBJ1-5; D may be TRBD1 (6 bases). CDR3 length: 13 amino acids. V was trimmed by 9 bases and J by 6 bases, leaving 15 bases between them. Germline lookup yields CDR1 LNHDA and CDR2 SQIVND (reference sequence). The CDR3 loop is CASSGHSGQPQHF. In DNA, the CDR3 is TGTGCCAGCTCGGGACATTCGGGTCAGCCCCAGCATTTT.

CDR3: CASSPQLGASYTF. The CDR3 nucleotides are TGTGCCAGCAGTCCACAGTTGGGGGCGAGCTACACCTTC. The chain carries TRBV12-3 or TRBV12-4 and TRBJ1-2, with D possibly being TRBD1 (6 bases). V lost 5 bases and J lost 9, with 16 bases in between. The CDR3 runs to 13 residues.

This rearrangement joins TRBV15 to TRBJ2-5; D uncertain. V was cut by 2 bases and J by 4 bases, with 17 bases left in between. This CDR3 is 16 amino acids long. Germline CDR1 and CDR2: LNHNV and YYDKDF (reference sequence). The CDR3 DNA is TGTGCCACCAGCAGATCCCCTTCTTTGGAGCGAGAGACCCAGTACTTC. Translation: CATSRSPSLERETQYF.

This clone was recorded a few times. The chain recombines TRBV28 with TRBJ1-4; a weak D match, TRBD1 (6 bases). CDR1 and CDR2 from the germline V gene are MDHEN and SYDVKM. V dropped 5 bases and J dropped 7 bases, with 17 bases sitting between them. The CDR3 extends over 15 amino acids. The CDR3 DNA sequence: TGTGCCAGCAGTCCCCCGGGACACCACCTTGAAAAACTGTTTTTT. Translated, it gives CASSPPGHHLEKLFF.

This sequence joins TRBV5-6 and TRBJ2-2; D may be TRBD1 (6 bases). The CDR3 runs to 16 residues. The V end lost 8 bases, the J end lost 4 bases, and 21 bases lay between the germline ends. Germline CDR1 is SGHDT and CDR2 is YYEEEE. Here the CDR3 DNA reads TGTGCCAGTTTCCCCCACAGGGTTGAAAGCACCGGGGAGCTGTTTTTT. Its protein product is CASFPHRVESTGELFF.

This chain connects TRBV9 to TRBJ2-7, with 10 bases fitting TRBD1. Germline V CDR1 and CDR2: SGDLS, YYNGEE. The CDR3 runs to 14 residues. V dropped 3 bases and J dropped 4; count of bases not matched to a gene: 4. The CDR3 loop reads CASSEMGQGYEQYF. The DNA for the CDR3 is TGTGCCAGCAGCGAGATGGGACAGGGGTACGAGCAGTACTTC.

The rearrangement joins TRBV7-9 to TRBJ2-2; 8 bases agree with TRBD1. The V gene's germline CDR1 is SEHNR and CDR2 FQNEAQ (reference sequence). The ends lost 6 bases at V and 4 bases at J; junction bases unmatched: 10. The CDR3 runs to 16 residues. CDR3 sequence (DNA): TGTGCCAGCAGGACGACGGACAGGGTTCTCACCGGGGAGCTGTTTTTT. It yields the protein CASRTTDRVLTGELFF.

The gene calls are TRBV4-2 and TRBJ2-3; 8 nucleotides agree with TRBD2. Per the germline V gene, CDR1 is LGHNA and CDR2 is YNFKEQ. The trim removed 5 bases at V and 0 bases at J, leaving 10 bases unmatched. This CDR3 region has 17 residues. The CDR3 nucleotides are TGTGCCAGCAGCACGTGGGATAAGCGGGAGAGCACAGATACGCAGTATTTT. It encodes CASSTWDKRESTDTQYF.